The 18 T cell receptor beta chains below all came from one sample that was sequenced in a study of blood T cell repertoires in COVID-19. The repertoire was sequenced with immunoSEQ multiplex PCR; TCRdb's copy has only in-frame clones and lacks some. The sample shows 110,000 to 150,000 clones, 65% to 80% of them seen only once. Sequencing was carried out using peripheral blood. All receptors derive from a man older than 75 with acute or convalescent COVID-19.

The chain couples TRBV10-3 to TRBJ2-7; D is unresolved. V gave up 2 bases and J gave up 2 bases, with 7 bases separating them. The CDR3 has 13 amino acids. Germline V gives CDR1 ENHRY, CDR2 SYGVKD. In DNA form, the CDR3 reads TGTGCCATCAGTGAGGAGGCAGCCTACGAGCAGTACTTC. Translated, it gives CAISEEAAYEQYF.

The V and J genes are TRBV18 and TRBJ2-6; tentative D call: TRBD1 (5 bases). The CDR3 loop spans 14 amino acids. The V end was cut by 3 bases, the J end by 4 bases, with 7 bases between. Per germline, CDR1 KGHSH and CDR2 LQKENI. The CDR3 nucleotides are TGTGCCAGCTCACCGCCAGGGGGGGCCAACGTCCTGACTTTC. It yields the protein CASSPPGGANVLTF.

The rearrangement links TRBV7-2 to TRBJ2-5, with TRBD2 matching 9 bases. V was pared by 1 base and J by 2 bases, with 8 bases of the junction left unmatched. From germline, CDR1 is SGHTA and CDR2 FQGNSA. The CDR3 totals 17 residues. CDR3 DNA: TGTGCCAGCAGCTTAGGCCCTCGGCGGGGGGGTCAAGAGACCCAGTACTTC. It encodes CASSLGPRRGGQETQYF.

This chain joins TRBV10-1 and TRBJ2-7; 7 bases fit TRBD1. This CDR3 spans 12 amino acids. Germline V gene sequence: CDR1 WNHNN, CDR2 SYGVQD (reference sequence). Trimming cost V 6 bases and J 6 bases; bases outside gene matches: 5. Written as DNA, the CDR3 is TGCGCCAGCAGATTGACAGGGATCGAGCAGTACTTC. This sequence encodes CASRLTGIEQYF.

The rearrangement uses TRBV9 and TRBJ2-5, with D tentatively TRBD2 (5 bases). Trimming removed 0 bases at V and 5 bases at J, with 23 bases between. Germline CDR1 and CDR2: SGDLS and YYNGEE. CDR3 length: 18 amino acids. The CDR3 here is CASSVGLTASLSEETQYF. The CDR3 nucleotides read TGTGCCAGCAGCGTAGGACTAACTGCTTCCTTGAGTGAGGAGACCCAGTACTTC.

The gene calls are TRBV18 and TRBJ2-2; tentative D call: TRBD1 (5 bases). V was trimmed by 0 bases and J by 0 bases, leaving 8 bases between them. The germline gives CDR1 KGHSH, CDR2 LQKENI. The CDR3 covers 16 residues. The CDR3 reads CASSPPVTANTGELFF. As DNA, the CDR3 is TGTGCCAGCTCACCACCCGTGACAGCGAACACCGGGGAGCTGTTTTTT.

To note about this clone: Other DNA sequences from this sample encode an identical CDR3 as well. This chain links TRBV12-3 or TRBV12-4 with TRBJ1-2; D gene unclear. The CDR3 is 12 amino acids. V lost 4 bases and J lost 3, with 6 bases in between. CDR3 coding DNA: TGTGCCAGCAGTTCCGAGGACTATGGCTACACCTTC. Translation gives CASSSEDYGYTF.

The chain couples TRBV5-1 to TRBJ2-2; the match to TRBD2 covers 14 bases. Germline V gene sequence: CDR1 SGHRS, CDR2 YFSETQ. CDR3 length: 16 amino acids. V shed 4 bases and J 5 bases; nucleotides not matched to a gene: 4. The CDR3 coding sequence is TGCGCCAGCAGCACGGGGACTAGCGGGGGAACCGGGGAGCTGTTTTTT. Amino acid sequence: CASSTGTSGGTGELFF.

The V and J genes are TRBV7-2 and TRBJ2-7; D possibly corresponds to TRBD1 (5 bases). The CDR3 totals 15 residues. Germline CDR1 reads SGHTA; CDR2 reads FQGNSA. Trimming shortened V by 1 base and J by 2 bases, and 12 bases separated the two germline ends. This CDR3 is CASSLGVSGTYEQYF. The CDR3, as DNA: TGTGCCAGCAGCTTAGGGGTCTCAGGGACCTACGAGCAGTACTTC.

The V and J genes are TRBV6-4 and TRBJ2-2, with 7 bases that match TRBD2. The CDR3 length is 15 residues. V shed 4 bases, J shed 0 bases, and the junction held 2 bases outside the gene matches. CDR1 and CDR2 from the germline V gene are MRHNA and SNTAGT. CDR3 protein: CASSASGANTGELFF. CDR3 sequence (DNA): TGTGCCAGCAGTGCCAGCGGGGCGAACACCGGGGAGCTGTTTTTT.

The chain links TRBV10-3 to TRBJ2-7; 7 bases are shared with TRBD1. After removal of 2 bases from V and 2 bases from J, the junction contained 3 bases not matched to a gene. Looked up from germline, CDR1 is ENHRY and CDR2 is SYGVKD. CDR3 length: 14 residues. The CDR3 region has the DNA TGTGCCATCAGTGAGCCGGACAGGCCCTACGAGCAGTACTTC. Translation gives CAISEPDRPYEQYF.

This chain uses TRBV29-1 with TRBJ2-3; 8 bases line up with TRBD1. V gave up 4 bases and J gave up 3 bases; unmatched junction bases: 12. Germline V gene sequence: CDR1 SQVTM, CDR2 ANQGSEA. The CDR3 extends over 16 amino acids. The DNA for the CDR3 is TGCAGCGTTGCCCACCCAAGGACAGGGAGGACAGATACGCAGTATTTT. Translated: CSVAHPRTGRTDTQYF.

This clone has more than one count but fewer than ten. The identical CDR3 is also encoded by other nucleotide sequences in the sample. V gene TRBV11-2 combines with J gene TRBJ2-2; the D gene is possibly TRBD2 (5 bases). Trimming removed 5 bases at V and 1 base at J, with 8 bases between. The CDR3 spans 14 residues. Germline CDR1 is SGHAT and CDR2 is FQNNGV. The CDR3 nucleotides read TGTGCCAGCAGCCGTCGGGGGAACACCGGGGAGCTGTTTTTT. Translated, it gives CASSRRGNTGELFF.

The chain couples TRBV7-8 to TRBJ1-5, with D uncertain. Germline lookup yields CDR1 SGHVS and CDR2 FQNEAQ. Trimming stripped 0 bases from V and 1 base from J, with 10 bases between. The CDR3 covers 16 residues. CDR3 sequence (DNA): TGTGCCAGCAGCTTAGCCGGGTCGAACAGCAATCAGCCCCAGCATTTT. This encodes CASSLAGSNSNQPQHF.

The gene calls are TRBV9 and TRBJ2-1; 16 bases line up with TRBD2. The CDR3 runs to 21 residues. CDR1 is SGDLS, CDR2 YYNGEE, per germline. The V segment lost 4 bases and the J segment 2 bases; nucleotides outside the gene matches: 15. The CDR3 bases are TGTGCCAGCAGCCCCCGAGGGGGACTAGCGGGGGGGCAGAGGACCTACAATGAGCAGTTCTTC. This gives the protein CASSPRGGLAGGQRTYNEQFF.

The chain combines TRBV29-1 with TRBJ1-1; possibly TRBD1 for D (6 bases). The CDR3 sequence is 15 residues long. CDR1 is SQVTM, CDR2 ANQGSEA, per germline. Trimming left V 2 bases short and J 1 base short, with 14 bases between. CDR3 DNA: TGCAGCGTTGAACTCCGACAGGAGTCGAACACTGAAGCTTTCTTT. It encodes CSVELRQESNTEAFF.

This clone was detected many times. The rearrangement links TRBV24-1 to TRBJ2-5; possibly TRBD2 for D (5 bases). Germline V gene data show CDR1 as KGHDR and CDR2 as SFDVKD. Trimming cost V 4 bases and J 6 bases, with 11 bases left between them. This CDR3 comprises 13 residues. The DNA for the CDR3 is TGTGCCACCAGTGACGGGAACATACAGACCCAGTACTTC. Translating it yields CATSDGNIQTQYF.

This chain joins TRBV4-3 and TRBJ2-2; the D gene is possibly TRBD2 (5 bases). V lost 0 bases, J lost 5 bases, and 7 bases lay in between. Germline assignment: CDR1 LGHNA and CDR2 YSLEER. This CDR3 contains 14 residues. For the CDR3, the DNA is TGCGCCAGCAGCCAAGATCCGGGGACCGGGGAGCTGTTTTTT. It specifies CASSQDPGTGELFF.